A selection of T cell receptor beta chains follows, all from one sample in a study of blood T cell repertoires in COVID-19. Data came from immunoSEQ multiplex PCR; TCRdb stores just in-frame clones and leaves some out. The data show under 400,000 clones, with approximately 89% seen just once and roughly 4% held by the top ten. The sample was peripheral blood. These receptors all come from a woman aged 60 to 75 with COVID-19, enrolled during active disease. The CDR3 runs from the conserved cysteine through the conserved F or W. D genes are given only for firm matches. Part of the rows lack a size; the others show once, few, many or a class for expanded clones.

CDR3 DNA: TGTGCCAGCAGACCTGGAGGGGAGACCCAGTACTTC; CDR3 protein: CASRPGGETQYF; D gene: NA; V gene: TRBV7-9; clone size: few; J gene: TRBJ2-5
CDR3 DNA: TGTGCCAGCAGTCGTCCCGACAGGGATTACGAGCAGTACTTC; CDR3 protein: CASSRPDRDYEQYF; D gene: TRBD1; V gene: TRBV27; clone size: NA; J gene: TRBJ2-7
CDR3 DNA: TGTGCCAGCAGCCAAGACAGGGGGAACACTGAAGCTTTCTTT; CDR3 protein: CASSQDRGNTEAFF; D gene: NA; V gene: TRBV3-1/TRBV3-2; clone size: once; J gene: TRBJ1-1
CDR3 DNA: TGTGCCAGCAGTGCTAGGCTTAAGAACACTGAAGCTTTCTTT; CDR3 protein: CASSARLKNTEAFF; D gene: NA; V gene: TRBV9; clone size: NA; J gene: TRBJ1-1
CDR3 DNA: TGTGCCAGCAGCTTGGGGGCGACGAGCACTGAAGCTTTCTTT; CDR3 protein: CASSLGATSTEAFF; D gene: NA; V gene: TRBV5-4; clone size: few; J gene: TRBJ1-1
CDR3 DNA: TGTGCCAGCAGGAGGGGGGGCGGCACAGATACGCAGTATTTT; CDR3 protein: CASRRGGGTDTQYF; D gene: NA; V gene: TRBV7-2; clone size: NA; J gene: TRBJ2-3
CDR3 DNA: TGTGCTAGTGGTTTGAGTAGCAGTCAAGAGACCCAGTACTTC; CDR3 protein: CASGLSSSQETQYF; D gene: NA; V gene: TRBV12-5; clone size: NA; J gene: TRBJ2-5
CDR3 DNA: TGTGCCAGCTCACCGACAGGGAACAATCAGCCCCAGCATTTT; CDR3 protein: CASSPTGNNQPQHF; D gene: TRBD1; V gene: TRBV18; clone size: NA; J gene: TRBJ1-5
CDR3 DNA: TGTGCCAGCAGTTTATCACGGACAGGAGTAACAGAGACCCAGTACTTC; CDR3 protein: CASSLSRTGVTETQYF; D gene: TRBD1; V gene: TRBV27; clone size: NA; J gene: TRBJ2-5
CDR3 DNA: TGTGCCAGCAGCGCGCCCGGAAACACCATATATTTT; CDR3 protein: CASSAPGNTIYF; D gene: NA; V gene: TRBV7-3; clone size: NA; J gene: TRBJ1-3
CDR3 DNA: TGTGCCAGCAGCTTTCGGGACAGGGCCTATGGCTACACCTTC; CDR3 protein: CASSFRDRAYGYTF; D gene: TRBD1; V gene: TRBV11-2; clone size: NA; J gene: TRBJ1-2
CDR3 DNA: TGTGCCAGCTCACCCGTCGGGGGCTCTGGAAACACCATATATTTT; CDR3 protein: CASSPVGGSGNTIYF; D gene: NA; V gene: TRBV18; clone size: NA; J gene: TRBJ1-3
CDR3 DNA: TGCGCCAGCAGCTCCGGGTCCCTGAACACTGAAGCTTTCTTT; CDR3 protein: CASSSGSLNTEAFF; D gene: NA; V gene: TRBV5-1; clone size: NA; J gene: TRBJ1-1
CDR3 DNA: TGTGCCAGCAGCTTAGAGGGGGGACATGAGCAGTTCTTC; CDR3 protein: CASSLEGGHEQFF; D gene: NA; V gene: TRBV11-3; clone size: NA; J gene: TRBJ2-1
CDR3 DNA: TGTGCCAGCAGACGACAGGGTTGGAACACCGGGGAGCTGTTTTTT; CDR3 protein: CASRRQGWNTGELFF; D gene: TRBD1; V gene: TRBV6-5; clone size: NA; J gene: TRBJ2-2
CDR3 DNA: TGTGCCAGCACCCGAGATGGGACTTTTAACTATGGCTACACCTTC; CDR3 protein: CASTRDGTFNYGYTF; D gene: NA; V gene: TRBV27; clone size: NA; J gene: TRBJ1-2
CDR3 DNA: TGTGCCATCGGCGGACTAGATGAAAAACTGTTTTTT; CDR3 protein: CAIGGLDEKLFF; D gene: NA; V gene: TRBV10-3; clone size: NA; J gene: TRBJ1-4
CDR3 DNA: TGTGCCAGCAGTACCAGGGGTGAGGGCACTGAAGCTTTCTTT; CDR3 protein: CASSTRGEGTEAFF; D gene: NA; V gene: TRBV6-5; clone size: once; J gene: TRBJ1-1
CDR3 DNA: TGTGCCAGCAGCCCCCCGGGACTTACTTCACCCCTCCACTTT; CDR3 protein: CASSPPGLTSPLHF; D gene: NA; V gene: TRBV9; clone size: NA; J gene: TRBJ1-6
CDR3 DNA: TGTGCCAGCAGCCAAATAGGGACAGGGTACAATGAGCAGTTCTTC; CDR3 protein: CASSQIGTGYNEQFF; D gene: TRBD1; V gene: TRBV14; clone size: NA; J gene: TRBJ2-1
CDR3 DNA: TGTGCCAGCAGCTTAGACAGGGTCTATGGCTACACCTTC; CDR3 protein: CASSLDRVYGYTF; D gene: NA; V gene: TRBV7-8; clone size: few; J gene: TRBJ1-2
CDR3 DNA: TGTGCCAGCAGCGCTAGCGGGGGCAGAGAGACCCAGTACTTC; CDR3 protein: CASSASGGRETQYF; D gene: TRBD2; V gene: TRBV2; clone size: NA; J gene: TRBJ2-5
CDR3 DNA: TGTGCCAGCAGCCGGACAAGGAATAATTCACCCCTCCACTTT; CDR3 protein: CASSRTRNNSPLHF; D gene: NA; V gene: TRBV6-5; clone size: once; J gene: TRBJ1-6
CDR3 DNA: TGCGCCAGCAGCTTGACAGGGGAAAACTATGGCTACACCTTC; CDR3 protein: CASSLTGENYGYTF; D gene: TRBD1; V gene: TRBV5-1; clone size: NA; J gene: TRBJ1-2
CDR3 DNA: TGCAGCGTTGAAACGGACAGCGTATATAACTATGGCTACACCTTC; CDR3 protein: CSVETDSVYNYGYTF; D gene: NA; V gene: TRBV29-1; clone size: NA; J gene: TRBJ1-2
CDR3 DNA: TGTGCCAGCAGTGAGGGTTTTGGTAATGAAAAACTGTTTTTT; CDR3 protein: CASSEGFGNEKLFF; D gene: NA; V gene: TRBV7-6; clone size: NA; J gene: TRBJ1-4
CDR3 DNA: TGTGCCAGCAGTTCCCGACAGGGTTCAGATACGCAGTATTTT; CDR3 protein: CASSSRQGSDTQYF; D gene: TRBD1; V gene: TRBV27; clone size: NA; J gene: TRBJ2-3
CDR3 DNA: TGCGCCAGCAGCTCGGGGACACCCACCTATAATTCACCCCTCCACTTT; CDR3 protein: CASSSGTPTYNSPLHF; D gene: NA; V gene: TRBV5-1; clone size: NA; J gene: TRBJ1-6
CDR3 DNA: TGTGCCACCAGCAGAGACCTTAATGAAAAACTGTTTTTT; CDR3 protein: CATSRDLNEKLFF; D gene: NA; V gene: TRBV15; clone size: NA; J gene: TRBJ1-4
CDR3 DNA: TGCGCCAGCAGCCAAGATCGGGGGGCCTCGGATGGCTACACCTTC; CDR3 protein: CASSQDRGASDGYTF; D gene: NA; V gene: TRBV4-1; clone size: once; J gene: TRBJ1-2
CDR3 DNA: TGTGCCAGCACCCAGGGGTCAGGGAGAGGAACTGAAGCTTTCTTT; CDR3 protein: CASTQGSGRGTEAFF; D gene: NA; V gene: TRBV11-2; clone size: NA; J gene: TRBJ1-1
CDR3 DNA: TGTGCCAGCAGCACCGGGACTAGCGGGGCTCTCACAGATACGCAGTATTTT; CDR3 protein: CASSTGTSGALTDTQYF; D gene: TRBD2; V gene: TRBV5-5; clone size: NA; J gene: TRBJ2-3
CDR3 DNA: TGTGCCAGCAAGAATGGAGGGACTAGCGTACAGTGGGGTGAGACCCAGTACTTC; CDR3 protein: CASKNGGTSVQWGETQYF; D gene: TRBD2; V gene: TRBV3-1/TRBV3-2; clone size: once; J gene: TRBJ2-5
CDR3 DNA: TGTGCCAGCAGCTTAATGCTGGCAGAAAAACTGTTTTTT; CDR3 protein: CASSLMLAEKLFF; D gene: NA; V gene: TRBV11-2; clone size: NA; J gene: TRBJ1-4
CDR3 DNA: TGTGCCAGCAGCCAAGCACAGGGGACTGGAAACACCATATATTTT; CDR3 protein: CASSQAQGTGNTIYF; D gene: TRBD1; V gene: TRBV3-1/TRBV3-2; clone size: NA; J gene: TRBJ1-3
CDR3 DNA: TGTGCCAGCAGTAGGGAGGCCTTCAGTCCCGAAAAACTGTTTTTT; CDR3 protein: CASSREAFSPEKLFF; D gene: NA; V gene: TRBV6-5; clone size: NA; J gene: TRBJ1-4
CDR3 DNA: TGTGCCAGCAGCCGCAGAATCCGGGACAGGGGTGGAAATGAGCAGTTCTTC; CDR3 protein: CASSRRIRDRGGNEQFF; D gene: TRBD1; V gene: TRBV3-1/TRBV3-2; clone size: NA; J gene: TRBJ2-1
CDR3 DNA: TGCAGCGCACAGGGGCCTAACTACGAGCAGTACTTC; CDR3 protein: CSAQGPNYEQYF; D gene: TRBD1; V gene: TRBV29-1; clone size: NA; J gene: TRBJ2-7
CDR3 DNA: TGTGCCAGCAGCCAGGAGGGGAGGGGCTTTGGCTACACCTTC; CDR3 protein: CASSQEGRGFGYTF; D gene: NA; V gene: TRBV5-6; clone size: NA; J gene: TRBJ1-2
CDR3 DNA: TGTGCCAGCAGCCGAGGGGGCTTTGGAAACACCATATATTTT; CDR3 protein: CASSRGGFGNTIYF; D gene: TRBD1; V gene: TRBV7-8; clone size: NA; J gene: TRBJ1-3
CDR3 DNA: TGTGCCATCACCCCCGGACAGGGAAGGGCATCGTATGGCTACACCTTC; CDR3 protein: CAITPGQGRASYGYTF; D gene: TRBD1; V gene: TRBV10-3; clone size: NA; J gene: TRBJ1-2
CDR3 DNA: TGTGCCAGCAGGCCACTTCCAGGCTACGAGCAGTACTTC; CDR3 protein: CASRPLPGYEQYF; D gene: NA; V gene: TRBV7-9; clone size: many; J gene: TRBJ2-7
CDR3 DNA: TGTGCCAGCAGCCAAGAAGGGGTCGGTAGACACACCTTC; CDR3 protein: CASSQEGVGRHTF; D gene: NA; V gene: TRBV3-1/TRBV3-2; clone size: NA; J gene: TRBJ1-2
CDR3 DNA: TGTGCCAGCTCACCACGCCAGTTGGGAGCTGGAAACACCATATATTTT; CDR3 protein: CASSPRQLGAGNTIYF; D gene: NA; V gene: TRBV18; clone size: NA; J gene: TRBJ1-3
CDR3 DNA: TGTGCCAGCAGTTACTCTACAGGTTCTCAGCCCCAGCATTTT; CDR3 protein: CASSYSTGSQPQHF; D gene: NA; V gene: TRBV6-2/TRBV6-3; clone size: NA; J gene: TRBJ1-5
CDR3 DNA: TGCGCCAGCAGCTTGCTCGGGCCGGGGCGGGGAGACACTGAAGCTTTCTTT; CDR3 protein: CASSLLGPGRGDTEAFF; D gene: NA; V gene: TRBV5-1; clone size: NA; J gene: TRBJ1-1
CDR3 DNA: TGTGCCAGCAGATCCACGTGGGGGGTTAGCACAGATACGCAGTATTTT; CDR3 protein: CASRSTWGVSTDTQYF; D gene: NA; V gene: TRBV3-1/TRBV3-2; clone size: NA; J gene: TRBJ2-3
CDR3 DNA: TGTGCCAGCAGCCAAGAACGACAGGGTGTAAAACTGTTTTTT; CDR3 protein: CASSQERQGVKLFF; D gene: TRBD1; V gene: TRBV4-2; clone size: NA; J gene: TRBJ1-4
CDR3 DNA: TGTGCCAGTTCCATACAGGGTGGTCAGCCCCAGCATTTT; CDR3 protein: CASSIQGGQPQHF; D gene: NA; V gene: TRBV19; clone size: NA; J gene: TRBJ1-5
CDR3 DNA: TGTGCCAGCAGCTTAGTCGTCTCGGCGCAGTATTTT; CDR3 protein: CASSLVVSAQYF; D gene: NA; V gene: TRBV7-2; clone size: NA; J gene: TRBJ2-3